The 19 T cell receptor beta chains reported below all come from one sample, sequenced in a study of blood T cells in healthy people across ages. A J-beta primer mix and a sample-barcoded 5' primer were used in a second PCR of about 6 to 12 cycles. One entry per CDR3 protein, called by TCRdb with MiXCR from the 5' RACE reads. The table records roughly 830,000 distinct CDR3 sequences, around 68% of them present only once. The source material was blood. The source is a man between 25 and 39 years old in good health.

On this clonotype: One end of the junction is discordant with germline, which a read error may explain. The rearrangement links TRBV6-5 to TRBJ1-2; TRBD1 matches 9 bases. The CDR3 loop spans 18 amino acids. Germline loops: CDR1 MNHEY, CDR2 SVGAGI. The CDR3 DNA sequence: TGCGCCAGCAGTTACCGTCCCGGGACAGGGAATGGCGCCTATGGCTACACCTTC. This translates into CASSYRPGTGNGAYGYTF.

The CDR3 bases are TGTGCCAGCAGCTCACCCCCGACAGGGCACAGCGAGACCCAGTACTTC. Residues: CASSSPPTGHSETQYF. The chain uses TRBV7-9 and TRBJ2-7; 7 bases are a match to TRBD1. TRBJ2-5 matches the DNA end more closely, so the J call is doubtful. The CDR3 sequence is 16 residues long. Germline loops: CDR1 SEHNR, CDR2 FQNEAQ (reference sequence).

This sequence joins TRBV7-2 and TRBJ2-1, with 8 nucleotides matching TRBD2. Germline assignment: CDR1 SGHTA and CDR2 FQGNSA. V shed 6 bases and J 2 bases; nucleotides not matched to a gene: 12. The CDR3 covers 17 residues. CDR3 protein: CASRGGVAGTTYNEQFF. The DNA for the CDR3 is TGTGCCAGCAGGGGTGGGGTAGCGGGAACGACCTACAATGAGCAGTTCTTC.

The chain couples TRBV6-5 to TRBJ2-5; D is tentatively TRBD1 or TRBD2 (5 bases each). The DNA end is a closer match to TRBJ2-7, so the J assignment may be wrong. Looked up from germline, CDR1 is MNHEY and CDR2 is SVGAGI. CDR3 length: 13 residues. The CDR3 DNA sequence: TGTGCCAGCAGTTACTATCAGGGACGCGAGCAGTACTTC. It is translated as CASSYYQGREQYF.

The V gene is TRBV2, the J gene TRBJ1-2; weak D call: TRBD1 (6 bases). Per germline, CDR1 SNHLY and CDR2 FYNNEI. The CDR3 has 13 residues. The V and J ends lost 4 bases and 7 bases respectively, with 13 bases between them. As DNA, the CDR3 is TGTGCCAGCAGTGTTAGGGGGAGTGGTGGCTACACCTTC. Translation gives CASSVRGSGGYTF.

This chain joins TRBV25-1 and TRBJ2-4; D call uncertain. The assigned J gene may be wrong: the sequence end matches TRBJ2-5 better. The CDR3 covers 14 residues. Germline V gene lookup returns CDR1 MGHDK and CDR2 SYGVNS. The CDR3 protein is CASSESSGRETQYF. DNA of the CDR3: TGTGCCAGCAGTGAATCCTCGGGCCGGGAGACCCAGTACTTC.

The V and J genes are TRBV15 and TRBJ2-7, with D hard to call. Germline V lookup: CDR1 LNHNV, CDR2 YYDKDF (reference sequence). V shed 0 bases and J shed 0 bases, with 9 bases lying between them. The CDR3 loop spans 15 amino acids. The CDR3 region is CATSRDVVSSYEQYF. The CDR3 DNA follows: TGTGCCACCAGCAGAGATGTTGTAAGCTCCTACGAGCAGTACTTC.

This clonotype has more than one count but fewer than ten. The chain joins TRBV12-3 or TRBV12-4 to TRBJ2-7, with TRBD1 as a possible D gene (5 bases). The CDR3 contains 16 residues. Trimming stripped 5 bases from V and 6 bases from J, with 23 bases between. The chain's CDR3 is CASSVGGTGYIGEQYF. Written as DNA, the CDR3 is TGTGCCAGCAGTGTAGGTGGAACAGGATATATAGGCGAGCAGTACTTC.

The chain has TRBV12-3 or TRBV12-4 and TRBJ2-4, with a possible D match to TRBD2 (6 bases). The CDR3 spans 15 residues. The V end lost 7 bases, the J end lost 0 bases, and 13 bases lay between the germline ends. For the CDR3, the DNA is TGTGCCAGCACCCCGGGGGATATAGCCAAAAACATTCAGTACTTC. This gives the protein CASTPGDIAKNIQYF.

The chain carries TRBV2 and TRBJ1-2; perhaps TRBD1 as D (6 bases). Germline V gene lookup returns CDR1 SNHLY and CDR2 FYNNEI. V was clipped by 5 bases and J by 5 bases, with 15 bases between them. The CDR3 length is 14 residues. The CDR3 nucleotides read TGTGCCAGCAGTCCCGAGGGGGAAGAGTATGGCTACACCTTC. This codes for CASSPEGEEYGYTF.

J is TRBJ2-3 and V is TRBV24-1; 13 bases fit TRBD2. Per the germline V gene, CDR1 is KGHDR and CDR2 is SFDVKD. Unmatched junction bases numbered 4, after V lost 4 bases and J lost 1 base. This CDR3 is built from 17 residues. CDR3 sequence reads: CATSERTSGGRTDTQYF. The CDR3 DNA reads as TGTGCCACCAGTGAGCGGACTAGCGGGGGTCGCACAGATACGCAGTATTTT.

This chain joins TRBV7-9 and TRBJ1-6, with a tentative D call TRBD1 (5 bases). CDR1 is SEHNR and CDR2 is FQNEAQ in the germline V gene (reference sequence). The V end was cut by 1 base, the J end by 5 bases, with 15 bases between. The CDR3 spans 17 residues. For the CDR3, the DNA is TGTGCCAGCAGCTTAGGGTCCGGGACTCTACATAATTCACCCCTCCACTTT. It encodes CASSLGSGTLHNSPLHF.

The chain's CDR3 is CSVEIRQGVNTEAFF. The CDR3, as DNA: TGCAGCGTTGAAATCCGGCAGGGGGTGAACACTGAAGCTTTCTTT. The V and J genes are TRBV29-1 and TRBJ1-1; TRBD1 matches at 7 bases. Germline CDR1 and CDR2: SQVTM and ANQGSEA. J was trimmed by 0 bases and V by 2 bases; bases with no gene match: 6. This CDR3 has 15 residues.

This chain uses TRBV5-1 with TRBJ2-5, with 7 bases lining up with TRBD1. V gave up 4 bases and J gave up 4 bases; unmatched junction bases: 10. CDR1 and CDR2 from the germline V gene are SGHRS and YFSETQ. The CDR3 runs to 15 residues. In DNA, the CDR3 is TGCGCCAGCAGCATCACTCCCGACAGGGTAGAGACCCAGTACTTC. It encodes CASSITPDRVETQYF.

This chain uses TRBV6-2 or TRBV6-3 with TRBJ2-7, with 8 bases that match TRBD1. V shed 8 bases and J 9 bases; nucleotides not matched to a gene: 9. Germline values: CDR1 MNHEY, CDR2 SVGEGT. The CDR3 is made up of 12 amino acids. CDR3 DNA sequence: TGTGCCAGCGGAGACCAGGGGGCAGTGCAGTACTTC. The encoded protein is CASGDQGAVQYF.

V gene TRBV20-1 combines with J gene TRBJ2-5; weak D call: TRBD2 (5 bases). V gave up 5 bases and J gave up 11 bases, with 18 bases separating them. Germline CDR1 DFQATT, CDR2 SNEGSKA (reference sequence). The CDR3 totals 12 residues. CDR3 in DNA: TGCAGTGCTTCCCGACTTGTTTGGGAGCAGTACTTC. This encodes CSASRLVWEQYF.

This clonotype was seen a few times. This chain connects TRBV10-3 to TRBJ2-3; 11 bases line up with TRBD1. There are 14 residues in the CDR3. V lost 7 bases to trimming and J lost 7 bases; unmatched junction nucleotides: 7. Germline values: CDR1 ENHRY, CDR2 SYGVKD. CDR3 DNA sequence: TGTGCCATCATGCCGGGACAGGGGGTGAATACGCAGTATTTT. Protein sequence: CAIMPGQGVNTQYF.

The chain uses TRBV7-2 and TRBJ2-3; TRBD1 might be the D (5 bases). The CDR3 covers 16 residues. Trimming removed 5 bases from V and 2 bases from J, with 17 bases in between. Germline CDR1 SGHTA, CDR2 FQGNSA. CDR3 bases: TGTGCCAGCAGCCACGAGACAGATAGGTACACAGATACGCAGTATTTT. Its translation: CASSHETDRYTDTQYF.

The V gene is TRBV25-1, the J gene TRBJ1-4; D is undetermined. Germline V CDR1 and CDR2: MGHDK, SYGVNS. The CDR3 consists of 15 residues. Trimming left V 1 base short and J 8 bases short, with 14 bases between. The CDR3 is CASSEWASRREKLFF. The CDR3 DNA reads TGTGCCAGCAGTGAATGGGCCTCGAGGCGAGAAAAACTGTTTTTT. The whole variable domain, filled in from reference TRBV25-1 and TRBJ1-4, reads EADIYQTPRYLVIGTGKKITLECSQTMGHDKMYWYQQDPGMELHLIHYSYGVNSTEKGDLSSESTVSRIRTEHFPLTLESARPSHTSQYLCASSEWASRREKLFFGSGTQLSVL.